One and the same sample provided the 20 T cell receptor beta chains below, sequenced in a study of PD-1 blockade in classical Hodgkin lymphoma. Method: immunoSEQ multiplex PCR; TCRdb's copy keeps in-frame clones and lacks some. The sample consists of around 100,000 clones, 90% of them appearing once. The sample's time point: cycle 4 day 1 (C4D1), after more than five weeks of nivolumab. After autologous stem cell transplantation all patients relapsed, and prior brentuximab vedotin exposure differed between cohorts. The specimen was peripheral blood mononuclear cells (PBMCs), collected before the fourth cycle of nivolumab. The receptors shown here come from a human donor with classical Hodgkin lymphoma.

A single count supports this clone. The rearrangement uses TRBV19 and TRBJ1-5; D not resolved. V lost 8 bases and J lost 1, with 15 bases in between. CDR3 length: 15 amino acids. Germline values: CDR1 LNHDA, CDR2 SQIVND (reference sequence). The CDR3 coding sequence is TGTGCCAGTGGGATAGAGGCATTAAGCAATCAGCCCCAGCATTTT. It translates to CASGIEALSNQPQHF. Complete variable domain (other parts from reference TRBV19 and TRBJ1-5): DGGITQSPKYLFRKEGQNVTLSCEQNLNHDAMYWYRQDPGQGLRLIYYSQIVNDFQKGDIAEGYSVSREKKESFPLTVTSAQKNPTAFYLCASGIEALSNQPQHFGDGTRLSIL.

Points on this clone: Other DNA sequences in the same sample also yield this CDR3. The chain joins TRBV7-2 to TRBJ2-7; D unclear. CDR1 and CDR2 from the germline V gene are SGHTA and FQGNSA. Trimming took 1 base from V and 0 from J, leaving 10 bases between them. This CDR3 has 15 residues. For the CDR3, the DNA is TGTGCCAGCAGCTTAGGTGGGTTTAGCTCCTACGAGCAGTACTTC. This translates into CASSLGGFSSYEQYF.

This clone has a single count. Here the CDR3 DNA reads TGTGCCAGCAGCTTTGGACTGGGGGACCCCTACAATGAGCAGTTCTTC. Translated, it gives CASSFGLGDPYNEQFF. The chain joins TRBV7-2 to TRBJ2-1; D could derive from TRBD1 or TRBD2 (5 bases each). The length of the CDR3 is 16 residues. V was cut by 3 bases and J by 2 bases, with 14 bases left in between. Per the germline V gene, CDR1 is SGHTA and CDR2 is FQGNSA.

The J gene is TRBJ1-6, the V gene TRBV6-1; D not certain. CDR3 length equals 12 residues. Germline V gives CDR1 MNHNS, CDR2 SASEGT. The chain's CDR3 is CGVSSYNSPLHF. The CDR3 coding sequence is TGTGGGGTTAGCTCCTATAATTCACCCCTCCACTTT.

The chain links TRBV12-2 to TRBJ2-1; TRBD2, as called in the table, went unchecked against the DNA. TRBV12-2 corresponds to a pseudogene. There are 14 residues in the CDR3. The CDR3 bases are TGTGCAAGTCGCTTCGAACAGGTTAAGGGACTGCAGTTCTTC. This encodes CASRFEQVKGLQFF.

The chain carries TRBV11-2 and TRBJ1-1; D gene unclear. This CDR3 comprises 14 residues. CDR1 and CDR2 from the germline V gene are SGHAT and FQNNGV. V dropped 2 bases and J dropped 0 bases, with 7 bases sitting between them. This CDR3 reads CASSLRALNTEAFF. CDR3 in DNA: TGTGCCAGCAGCTTAAGGGCGCTGAACACTGAAGCTTTCTTT.

The chain combines TRBV7-9 with TRBJ1-1; a possible D gene is TRBD1 (5 bases). The V gene's germline CDR1 is SEHNR and CDR2 FQNEAQ (reference sequence). The CDR3 loop spans 15 amino acids. V shed 1 base and J shed 3 bases, with 12 bases lying between them. The CDR3 sequence is CASSLVAQGHTEAFF. The CDR3 nucleotides are TGTGCCAGCAGCTTAGTGGCCCAGGGCCACACTGAAGCTTTCTTT.

The rearrangement joins TRBV5-1 to TRBJ2-2, with D tentatively TRBD1 (6 bases). CDR1 is SGHRS and CDR2 is YFSETQ in the germline V gene. The CDR3 loop spans 17 amino acids. Trimming stripped 4 bases from V and 3 bases from J, with 19 bases between. CDR3 coding DNA: TGCGCCAGCAGCACCAACAGGGTCCTCTCGCACACCGGGGAGCTGTTTTTT. Residues: CASSTNRVLSHTGELFF.

This chain connects TRBV5-6 to TRBJ1-2; D possibly corresponds to TRBD1 (6 bases). Germline assignment: CDR1 SGHDT and CDR2 YYEEEE. Trimming removed 4 bases from V and 8 bases from J, with 15 bases in between. The CDR3 sequence is 13 residues long. The CDR3 nucleotides read TGTGCCAGCAGCACCTGGGGGCTCGGGGGCTACACCTTC. Translated, it gives CASSTWGLGGYTF.

This chain links TRBV5-6 with TRBJ1-1; tentative D call: TRBD1 (5 bases). The V end lost 0 bases, the J end lost 10 bases, and 10 bases lay between the germline ends. This CDR3 has 12 residues. Looked up from germline, CDR1 is SGHDT and CDR2 is YYEEEE. The CDR3 is CASSLGDGGAFF. The CDR3 bases are TGTGCCAGCAGCTTGGGGGACGGAGGAGCTTTCTTT.

The chain links TRBV27 to TRBJ2-2; D is possibly TRBD1 (6 bases). Trimming shortened V by 1 base and J by 7 bases, and 13 bases separated the two germline ends. The CDR3 is 15 amino acids. Germline V gene sequence: CDR1 MNHEY, CDR2 SMNVEV (reference sequence). CDR3 sequence (DNA): TGTGCCAGCAGTTTATATCAAACAGGGATCGGGGAGCTGTTTTTT. This gives the protein CASSLYQTGIGELFF.

The V call is TRBV30, the J call TRBJ2-7; tentative D call: TRBD2 (6 bases). Trimming shortened V by 0 bases and J by 0 bases, and 12 bases separated the two germline ends. The CDR3 totals 15 residues. CDR1 and CDR2 (germline): GTSNPN, SVGIG (reference sequence). Here the CDR3 DNA reads TGTGCCTGGAGTGTGGCGGGGCCCGTCTCCTACGAGCAGTACTTC. This translates into CAWSVAGPVSYEQYF.

The chain carries TRBV5-4 and TRBJ2-7; tentative D call: TRBD1 (7 bases). CDR1 SGHNT and CDR2 YYREEE come from the germline V gene (reference sequence). The CDR3 extends over 13 amino acids. Trimming removed 0 bases at V and 7 bases at J, with 11 bases between. CDR3 in DNA: TGTGCCAGCAGCTTGGAGGGGGCGGGAGAGCAGTACTTC. This encodes CASSLEGAGEQYF.

This clone has only a few counts. The V gene is TRBV30, the J gene TRBJ1-1; no definite D call. V dropped 3 bases and J dropped 0 bases, with 11 bases sitting between them. CDR1 and CDR2 (germline): GTSNPN, SVGIG (reference sequence). The CDR3 runs to 14 residues. As DNA, the CDR3 is TGTGCCTGGAGGGAAGGTCAGTTGAACACTGAAGCTTTCTTT. Protein: CAWREGQLNTEAFF.

The chain uses TRBV7-2 and TRBJ2-6; 7 positions agree with TRBD2. The CDR3 has 16 residues. The J segment lost 0 bases and the V segment lost 3 bases, leaving 2 bases of the junction unmatched. Per the germline V gene, CDR1 is SGHTA and CDR2 is FQGNSA. In nucleotides, the CDR3 is TGTGCCAGCAGCTTGGGAGGGAGCTCTGGGGCCAACGTCCTGACTTTC. Its translation is CASSLGGSSGANVLTF.

V is TRBV5-1 and J is TRBJ2-2, with 7 bases aligning to TRBD1. Germline V gives CDR1 SGHRS, CDR2 YFSETQ. This CDR3 is built from 16 residues. The junction had 5 bases not matched to a gene; V was cut back by 2 bases and J by 1 base. Here the CDR3 DNA reads TGCGCCAGCAGCTTCCACGGGACAGAGAACACCGGGGAGCTGTTTTTT. Its translation: CASSFHGTENTGELFF. The whole variable domain, remainder taken from reference TRBV5-1 and TRBJ2-2, is KAGVTQTPRYLIKTRGQQVTLSCSPISGHRSVSWYQQTPGQGLQFLFEYFSETQRNKGNFPGRFSGRQFSNSRSEMNVSTLELGDSALYLCASSFHGTENTGELFFGEGSRLTVL.

V is TRBV5-6 and J is TRBJ2-5, with 7 bases fitting TRBD1. The CDR3 loop spans 14 amino acids. Germline-derived CDR1 and CDR2 are SGHDT and YYEEEE. V shed 4 bases and J 5 bases; nucleotides not matched to a gene: 8. The CDR3 region is CASSPDRVQETQYF. The CDR3 DNA reads as TGTGCCAGCAGCCCCGACAGGGTTCAGGAGACCCAGTACTTC.

The chain couples TRBV6-4 to TRBJ2-1; D possibly corresponds to TRBD2 (5 bases). Germline CDR1 and CDR2: MRHNA and SNTAGT. Trimming pared 3 bases from V and 9 bases from J, leaving 18 bases between. The CDR3 runs 15 residues. CDR3 DNA: TGTGCCAGCAGTGAGTCCTACGGGAACCGGGGTGAGCAGTTCTTC. Amino acid sequence: CASSESYGNRGEQFF.

The J gene is TRBJ2-6, the V gene TRBV7-6; 11 bases line up with TRBD1. The CDR3 spans 19 residues. CDR1 and CDR2 (germline): SGHVS, FNYEAQ. V trimming: 5 bases; J trimming: 4 bases; junction bases outside the gene matches: 13. CDR3 nucleotide sequence: TGTGCCAGCAGCGCCCAGCTGGGACAGGGGGTTTCGGGGGCCAACGTCCTGACTTTC. Translation: CASSAQLGQGVSGANVLTF.

This chain links TRBV7-2 with TRBJ1-3, with 8 bases aligning to TRBD1. This CDR3 is 16 amino acids long. The J segment lost 0 bases and the V segment lost 4 bases, leaving 5 bases of the junction unmatched. Germline assignment: CDR1 SGHTA and CDR2 FQGNSA. This CDR3 is CASSYWTGSSGNTIYF. In nucleotides, the CDR3 is TGTGCCAGCAGCTACTGGACAGGGAGCTCTGGAAACACCATATATTTT.